The 30 T cell receptor beta chains below all came from one sample that was sequenced in a study of T cell responses to AZD1222 COVID-19 vaccine. The assay was immunoSEQ multiplex PCR, and TCRdb's table has in-frame clones only and misses some. The data hold tens of thousands of clones, with around 90% observed a single time. Sample: peripheral blood, taken on day 0 of AZD1222 vaccination. The receptors were sampled from an adult in good health.

The chain recombines TRBV29-1 with TRBJ2-2, with 7 bases matching TRBD2. The J segment lost 1 base and the V segment lost 4 bases, leaving 3 bases of the junction unmatched. This CDR3 has 14 residues. CDR1 SQVTM and CDR2 ANQGSEA come from the germline V gene. CDR3 amino acids: CSVGGRENTGELFF. The DNA of the CDR3 is TGCAGCGTTGGAGGGAGGGAGAACACCGGGGAGCTGTTTTTT.

This clone was detected once. J is TRBJ2-6 and V is TRBV10-3, with D possibly TRBD1 on 5 matching bases. The CDR3 contains 16 residues. The V end was cut by 4 bases, the J end by 0 bases, with 10 bases between. Germline lookup yields CDR1 ENHRY and CDR2 SYGVKD. CDR3 residues: CAISGTGFSGANVLTF. DNA for the CDR3: TGTGCCATCAGTGGTACAGGATTCTCTGGGGCCAACGTCCTGACTTTC.

The genes are TRBV5-4 and TRBJ1-3; D remains unclear. CDR1 and CDR2 (germline): SGHNT, YYREEE (reference sequence). V was trimmed by 5 bases and J by 4 bases, leaving 7 bases between them. The CDR3 spans 12 residues. This CDR3 reads CASSSEGNTIYF. CDR3 nucleotides: TGTGCCAGCAGTTCAGAGGGAAACACCATATATTTT.

This clone has only one observation. V usage is TRBV6-6 and J usage is TRBJ1-2, with a weak D call TRBD1 (5 bases). The germline V gene encodes CDR1 MNHNY and CDR2 SVGAGI (reference sequence). Trimming cost V 2 bases and J 4 bases, with 11 bases left between them. The CDR3 loop spans 14 amino acids. This CDR3 reads CASSYGGSSYGYTF. CDR3 in DNA: TGTGCCAGCAGTTACGGGGGGAGTTCCTATGGCTACACCTTC.

This clone was found once. V and J are TRBV27 and TRBJ2-2; D ambiguous. V lost 6 bases, J lost 2 bases, and 13 bases lay in between. The CDR3 runs to 15 residues. CDR1 and CDR2 (germline): MNHEY, SMNVEV (reference sequence). The CDR3, as DNA: TGTGCCAGCAGCCTAGTTGGTTATAACACCGGGGAGCTGTTTTTT. Amino acids: CASSLVGYNTGELFF.

The chain carries TRBV7-2 and TRBJ1-3; a weak D match, TRBD1 (5 bases). CDR3 size: 16 residues. Trimming removed 1 base at V and 4 bases at J, with 14 bases between. CDR1 SGHTA and CDR2 FQGNSA come from the germline V gene. CDR3 nucleotide sequence: TGTGCCAGCAGCTTAGGCACCGGGACTTACGGAAACACCATATATTTT. Its translation is CASSLGTGTYGNTIYF.

This chain connects TRBV28 to TRBJ1-5; a possible D gene is TRBD1 (5 bases). V was shortened by 2 bases and J by 5 bases, with 22 bases between the two germline ends. Germline values: CDR1 MDHEN, CDR2 SYDVKM. CDR3 length: 18 amino acids. The CDR3 protein is CASSLMSPTRALHQPQHF. CDR3 in DNA: TGTGCCAGCAGTTTAATGTCCCCCACCAGGGCCCTCCATCAGCCCCAGCATTTT.

The chain recombines TRBV15 with TRBJ1-6, with D hard to call. Trimming removed 0 bases at V and 13 bases at J, with 19 bases between. Germline lookup yields CDR1 LNHNV and CDR2 YYDKDF (reference sequence). The CDR3 sequence is 16 residues long. DNA for the CDR3: TGTGCCACCAGCAGAGAAGTGAGTTCGGGAGCGGGCCCCCTCCACTTT. This encodes CATSREVSSGAGPLHF. Filled out from reference TRBV15 and TRBJ1-6, the complete variable domain reads DAMVIQNPRYQVTQFGKPVTLSCSQTLNHNVMYWYQQKSSQAPKLLFHYYDKDFNNEADTPDNFQSRRPNTSFCFLDIRSPGLGDTAMYLCATSREVSSGAGPLHFGNGTRLTVT.

CDR3 region: CASSVEGATGSYEQYF. The CDR3, as DNA: TGTGCCAGCAGCGTAGAAGGGGCCACAGGCTCCTACGAGCAGTACTTC. The chain carries TRBV9 and TRBJ2-7, with D perhaps matching TRBD1 (5 bases). Trimming took off 0 bases at V and 0 bases at J, with 13 bases between the two ends. The CDR3 sequence is 16 residues long. Germline CDR1 SGDLS, CDR2 YYNGEE.

The V and J genes are TRBV6-5 and TRBJ2-7; unclear D gene. The germline CDR1 and CDR2 sequences are MNHEY and SVGAGI. This CDR3 spans 13 amino acids. V was trimmed by 10 bases and J by 0 bases, leaving 13 bases between them. The CDR3 protein is CATLDGSSYEQYF. The CDR3 DNA follows: TGTGCCACCTTGGACGGAAGCTCCTACGAGCAGTACTTC.

The chain joins TRBV27 to TRBJ1-3, with D hard to call. There are 13 residues in the CDR3. The V end lost 2 bases, the J end lost 7 bases, and 9 bases lay between the germline ends. Germline V gives CDR1 MNHEY, CDR2 SMNVEV (reference sequence). The DNA for the CDR3 is TGTGCCAGCAGTTTAGATGGCCGGAACACCATATATTTT. It yields the protein CASSLDGRNTIYF.

Only a few counts were recorded for this clone. For the CDR3, the DNA is TGTGCCAGCAGCTCCTACAGGGGGCGAAACACCATATATTTT. Translation gives CASSSYRGRNTIYF. The V and J genes are TRBV13 and TRBJ1-3; 9 bases line up with TRBD1. V lost 4 bases and J lost 5; bases outside the gene matches: 3. The germline V gene has CDR1 PRHDT and CDR2 FYEKMQ (reference sequence). The CDR3 contains 14 residues.

The rearrangement uses TRBV5-1 and TRBJ2-1, with 8 bases lining up with TRBD2. The ends lost 0 bases at V and 3 bases at J; junction bases unmatched: 11. CDR3 length: 18 amino acids. From germline, CDR1 is SGHRS and CDR2 YFSETQ. DNA for the CDR3: TGCGCCAGCAGCTTGGACCCCCCCACTACTAGCGGCTACAATGAGCAGTTCTTC. It translates to CASSLDPPTTSGYNEQFF.

The V call is TRBV7-2, the J call TRBJ1-2; D unresolved. From germline, CDR1 is SGHTA and CDR2 FQGNSA. This CDR3 region has 13 residues. V was shortened by 5 bases and J by 5 bases, with 12 bases between the two germline ends. CDR3 region: CASSQGPAYGYTF. The CDR3 coding sequence is TGTGCCAGCAGCCAAGGACCGGCTTATGGCTACACCTTC.

The chain uses TRBV6-5 and TRBJ2-7; no definite D call. Trimming took off 9 bases at V and 4 bases at J, with 19 bases between the two ends. Germline-derived CDR1 and CDR2 are MNHEY and SVGAGI. This CDR3 contains 14 residues. The CDR3 region has the DNA TGTGCCAGTTATGCCGGCCCCCATAGTTACGAGCAGTACTTC. Amino acids: CASYAGPHSYEQYF.

The V call is TRBV30, the J call TRBJ1-1; tentatively, D is TRBD1 (6 bases). Trimming shortened V by 1 base and J by 5 bases, and 8 bases separated the two germline ends. CDR1 and CDR2 from the germline V gene are GTSNPN and SVGIG (reference sequence). CDR3 size: 12 residues. The DNA of the CDR3 is TGTGCCTGGAGTGAAAGGGGGACTGAAGCTTTCTTT. It encodes CAWSERGTEAFF.

The V gene is TRBV7-8, the J gene TRBJ2-1; D uncertain. The germline V and J ends were trimmed by 0 bases and 7 bases, with 1 base remaining between them. The length of the CDR3 is 11 residues. Germline lookup yields CDR1 SGHVS and CDR2 FQNEAQ. This CDR3 reads CASSLANEQFF. The CDR3 region has the DNA TGTGCCAGCAGCTTAGCAAATGAGCAGTTCTTC.

The chain is built from TRBV5-5 and TRBJ1-2, with no clear D. Looked up from germline, CDR1 is SGHKS and CDR2 is YYEKEE (reference sequence). The CDR3 covers 18 residues. Trimming cost V 1 base and J 1 base, with 20 bases left between them. The CDR3 spells CASSLFTWSQQHNYGYTF. As DNA, the CDR3 is TGTGCCAGCAGCTTGTTCACTTGGTCGCAGCAACATAACTATGGCTACACCTTC. The full variable domain, rest sourced from reference TRBV5-5 and TRBJ1-2, is DAGVTQSPTHLIKTRGQQVTLRCSPISGHKSVSWYQQVLGQGPQFIFQYYEKEERGRGNFPDRFSARQFPNYSSELNVNALLLGDSALYLCASSLFTWSQQHNYGYTFGSGTRLTVV.

This sequence joins TRBV6-2 or TRBV6-3 and TRBJ2-7; D is perhaps TRBD1 or TRBD2 (5 bases each). CDR1 is MNHEY and CDR2 is SVGEGT in the germline V gene. This CDR3 has 15 amino acids. V was clipped by 5 bases and J by 9 bases, with 23 bases between them. CDR3 nucleotides: TGTGCCAGCAGTACGGGCTTGGGACGGCGCCGCGGGCAGTACTTC. Translating it yields CASSTGLGRRRGQYF.

The chain links TRBV5-8 to TRBJ2-7; D ambiguous. Looked up from germline, CDR1 is SGHTS and CDR2 is YDEGEE. This CDR3 comprises 11 residues. V was trimmed by 7 bases and J by 3 bases, leaving 8 bases between them. The CDR3 nucleotides are TGTGCCAGCTTCGACAACTACGAGCAGTACTTC. Protein sequence: CASFDNYEQYF.

The CDR3 region is CASSEISGSSHGKLFF. For the CDR3, the DNA is TGTGCCAGCAGTGAAATCAGCGGGAGTTCTCATGGGAAACTGTTTTTT. The gene calls are TRBV25-1 and TRBJ1-4; D gene uncertain. Trimming took off 2 bases at V and 11 bases at J, with 21 bases between the two ends. CDR1 and CDR2 (germline): MGHDK, SYGVNS. The CDR3 contains 16 residues.

The genes are TRBV9 and TRBJ1-5; TRBD1 aligns across 11 bases. V was pared by 4 bases and J by 6 bases, with 6 bases of the junction left unmatched. Germline CDR1 and CDR2: SGDLS and YYNGEE. There are 15 residues in the CDR3. The DNA of the CDR3 is TGTGCCAGCAGCTCCGGGACAGGGGGTAGTCAGCCCCAGCATTTT. This encodes CASSSGTGGSQPQHF.

The CDR3 loop is CASLGIGPHQETQYF. The CDR3 DNA reads TGTGCCAGCCTAGGAATTGGGCCCCACCAAGAGACCCAGTACTTC. The chain employs TRBV7-8 and TRBJ2-5; D is undetermined. Germline V gene sequence: CDR1 SGHVS, CDR2 FQNEAQ. V was trimmed by 8 bases and J by 0 bases, leaving 16 bases between them. The CDR3 is 15 amino acids.

The gene calls are TRBV19 and TRBJ2-1; D is uncertain. The CDR3 length is 13 residues. The V and J ends lost 7 bases and 8 bases respectively, with 15 bases between them. Germline lookup yields CDR1 LNHDA and CDR2 SQIVND (reference sequence). CDR3 in DNA: TGTGCCAGTAAACGGTGGGCGAGCGATGAGCAGTTCTTC. Residues: CASKRWASDEQFF.

This rearrangement joins TRBV19 to TRBJ1-5, with D hard to call. The CDR3 sequence is 15 residues long. The V end was cut by 7 bases, the J end by 0 bases, with 13 bases between. The germline V gene has CDR1 LNHDA and CDR2 SQIVND (reference sequence). The CDR3 reads CASNLDGYSNQPQHF. The CDR3 bases are TGTGCCAGTAACTTGGACGGATATAGCAATCAGCCCCAGCATTTT.

V is TRBV18 and J is TRBJ2-1; perhaps TRBD1 as D (6 bases). Per the germline V gene, CDR1 is KGHSH and CDR2 is LQKENI. The V end was cut by 4 bases, the J end by 4 bases, with 29 bases between. The CDR3 covers 20 residues. The CDR3 sequence is CASSQLQGLDVSFIYNEQFF. CDR3 nucleotide sequence: TGTGCCAGCTCACAACTACAGGGCTTGGATGTTTCATTCATATACAATGAGCAGTTCTTC.

The chain joins TRBV6-5 to TRBJ1-2; D is perhaps TRBD1 (6 bases). The ends were cut back, 7 bases at V and 1 base at J, with 10 bases in the middle. There are 13 residues in the CDR3. Germline V gives CDR1 MNHEY, CDR2 SVGAGI. CDR3 residues: CASIRTDNYGYTF. The CDR3 DNA sequence: TGTGCCAGCATCCGGACAGATAACTATGGCTACACCTTC.

V is TRBV9 and J is TRBJ2-7; 8 nucleotides match TRBD2. The V gene's germline CDR1 is SGDLS and CDR2 YYNGEE. The CDR3 length is 16 residues. The V segment lost 3 bases and the J segment 0 bases; nucleotides outside the gene matches: 8. Written as DNA, the CDR3 is TGTGCCAGCAGCGCCCTAGCGGGTACCAACTCCTACGAGCAGTACTTC. Protein product: CASSALAGTNSYEQYF.

The chain employs TRBV6-4 and TRBJ2-2, with 12 bases aligning to TRBD2. This CDR3 region has 16 residues. CDR1 and CDR2 from the germline V gene are MRHNA and SNTAGT. V was pared by 6 bases and J by 2 bases, with 4 bases of the junction left unmatched. Here the CDR3 DNA reads TGTGCCAGCAGCAGGACTAGCGGGGTCAACACCGGGGAGCTGTTTTTT. It translates to CASSRTSGVNTGELFF.

J is TRBJ2-1 and V is TRBV3-1 (or the pseudogene TRBV3-2); D might be TRBD1 or TRBD2, each matching 5 bases. In germline, CDR1 is LGHDT, CDR2 YNNKEL (reference sequence). The CDR3 extends over 16 amino acids. Trimming took off 3 bases at V and 2 bases at J, with 14 bases between the two ends. The CDR3 coding sequence is TGTGCCAGCAGCCAGATACTCGGGACCGCCTACAATGAGCAGTTCTTC. This translates into CASSQILGTAYNEQFF.